This T cell receptor (beta chain) comes out of a study of regulatory T cells in long-lasting Graves disease. Whole-study findings and limits: Graves' patients with persistent disease showed TCR diversity lower than patients newly diagnosed.

In regard to this clonotype: The antigen remains undetermined.

V gave up 4 bases and J gave up 5 bases; unmatched junction bases: 6. This CDR3 contains 15 residues. The V gene's germline CDR1 is SGHRS and CDR2 YFSETQ. Building of the TCR beta libraries involved iRepertoire HTBI primers and Arm-PCR of CDR3 regions. TCRdb recomputed calls from the multiplex PCR reads with MiXCR, one row per CDR3 protein. The sample has roughly 560,000 distinct CDR3 sequences, 15% to 20% seen once; the top ten hold around a quarter. Indicated time point: newly diagnosed GD, antithyroid drugs for less than 3 months. Following extraction of RNA from PBMCs, that RNA was used to make the TCR library. In addition, the sample was reused for a study of T cells in Graves' hyperthyroidism and ophthalmopathy. Per that study: Stable hyperthyroidism was separated from ophthalmopathy by a model based on 13 V-J features.

The chain carries TRBV5-1 and TRBJ2-3, with 11 bases that match TRBD2. This sample comprised peripheral blood mononuclear cells (PBMCs), obtained at new diagnosis, from a patient treated with antithyroid drugs. This clonotype was sampled from a woman aged 35-65 years with Graves disease. The CDR3 protein is CASSLSGGAQDTQYF. The CDR3 nucleotides read TGCGCCAGCAGCCTTAGCGGGGGGGCACAAGATACGCAGTATTTT.